This TCR beta chain was recovered during a study of blood T cell repertoires in COVID-19. As for the study in general: PBMCs, B-cell-depleted T cells, or T cells were the source of the cDNA or gDNA that made up the material.

Enrollees, about 18 to 89 years old, lived in approximately 25 US areas. Which cohort a participant joined came from the clinical history participants gave. The method was immunoSEQ multiplex PCR; TCRdb's version includes in-frame clones alone and lacks a portion of them. The repertoire holds 200,000 to 250,000 clones, with 88% as singletons. V lost 2 bases and J 6 bases, leaving 15 bases between the germline ends. Germline V lookup: CDR1 SGHNT, CDR2 YYREEE (reference sequence). This CDR3 contains 14 residues. The chain combines TRBV5-4 with TRBJ2-7, with D possibly being TRBD1 (6 bases). The sample taken for sequencing was PBMCs or T cells enriched from blood (not recorded which). The clonotype was recovered from a woman in her 30s who had recovered from COVID-19. In DNA, the CDR3 is TGTGCCAGCAGCTTCGTCGACAGGTTGGGCGAGCAGTACTTC. Protein product: CASSFVDRLGEQYF.